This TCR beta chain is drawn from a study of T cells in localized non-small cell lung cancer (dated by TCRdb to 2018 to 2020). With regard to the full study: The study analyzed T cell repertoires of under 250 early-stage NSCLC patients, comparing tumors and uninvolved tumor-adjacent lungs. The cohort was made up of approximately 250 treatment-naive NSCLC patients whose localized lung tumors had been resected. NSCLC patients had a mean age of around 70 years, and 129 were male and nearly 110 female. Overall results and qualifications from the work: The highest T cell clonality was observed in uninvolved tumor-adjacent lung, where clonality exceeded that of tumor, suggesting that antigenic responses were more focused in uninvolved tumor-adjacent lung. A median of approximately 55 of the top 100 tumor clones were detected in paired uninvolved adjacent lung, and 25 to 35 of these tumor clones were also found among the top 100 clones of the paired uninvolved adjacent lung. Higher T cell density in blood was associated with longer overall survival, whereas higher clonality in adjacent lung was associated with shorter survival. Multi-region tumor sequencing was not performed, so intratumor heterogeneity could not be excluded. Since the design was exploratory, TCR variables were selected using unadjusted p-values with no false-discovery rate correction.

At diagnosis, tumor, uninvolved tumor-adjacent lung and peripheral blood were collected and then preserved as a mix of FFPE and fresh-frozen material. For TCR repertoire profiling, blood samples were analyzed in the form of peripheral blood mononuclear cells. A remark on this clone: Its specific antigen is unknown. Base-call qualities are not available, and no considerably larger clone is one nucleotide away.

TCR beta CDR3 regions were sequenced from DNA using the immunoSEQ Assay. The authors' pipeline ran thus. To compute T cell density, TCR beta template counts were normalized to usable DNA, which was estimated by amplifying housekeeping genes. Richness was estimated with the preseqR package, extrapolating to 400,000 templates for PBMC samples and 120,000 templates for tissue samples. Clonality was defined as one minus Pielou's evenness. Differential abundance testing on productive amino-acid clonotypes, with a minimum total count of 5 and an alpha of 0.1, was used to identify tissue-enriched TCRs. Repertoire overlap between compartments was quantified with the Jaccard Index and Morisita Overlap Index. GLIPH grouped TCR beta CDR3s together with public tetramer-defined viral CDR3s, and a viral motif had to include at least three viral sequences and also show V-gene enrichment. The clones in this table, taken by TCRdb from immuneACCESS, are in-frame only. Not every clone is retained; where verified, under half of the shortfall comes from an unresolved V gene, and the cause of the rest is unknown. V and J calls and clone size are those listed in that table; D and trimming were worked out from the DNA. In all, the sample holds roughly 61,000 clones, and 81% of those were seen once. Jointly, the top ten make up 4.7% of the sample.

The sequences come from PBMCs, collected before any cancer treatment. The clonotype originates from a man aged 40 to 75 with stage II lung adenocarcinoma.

The encoded CDR3 is CASSPQGLNTEAFF. The DNA is TGTGCCAGCAGCCCTCAGGGGTTGAACACTGAAGCTTTCTTT. This receptor chain uses TRBV7-2 and TRBJ1-1; a weak D assignment points to TRBD1 (6 bases agree). Reading from cysteine to phenylalanine, the CDR3 counts 14 amino acids. The only DNA kept is the CDR3, 42 bases in frame from the first base. At the junction V is shortened by 5 bases and J by 0 bases, with 10 bases in between. Sequences SGHTA (CDR1) and FQGNSA (CDR2) are obtained from the germline V gene. Extended through the reference TRBV7-2 and TRBJ1-1 proteins, this CDR3 yields the full variable domain: GAGVSQSPSNKVTEKGKDVELRCDPISGHTALYWYRQSLGQGLEFLIYFQGNSAPDKSGLPSDRFSAERTGGSVSTLTIQRTQQEDSAVYLCASSPQGLNTEAFFGQGTRLTVV.